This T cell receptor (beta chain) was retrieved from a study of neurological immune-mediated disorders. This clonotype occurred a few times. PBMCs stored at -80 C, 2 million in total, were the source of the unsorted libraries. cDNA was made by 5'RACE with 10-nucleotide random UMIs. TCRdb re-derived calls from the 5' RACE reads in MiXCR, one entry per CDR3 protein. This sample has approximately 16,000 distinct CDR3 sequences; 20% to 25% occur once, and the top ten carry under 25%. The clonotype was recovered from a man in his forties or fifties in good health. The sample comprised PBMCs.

CDR3 amino acids: CASSGSGAGNEQFF. For the CDR3, the DNA is TGTGCCAGCAGCGGATCGGGGGCGGGCAATGAGCAGTTCTTC. The chain recombines TRBV5-6 with TRBJ2-1; D could derive from TRBD1 or TRBD2 (6 bases each). Looked up from germline, CDR1 is SGHDT and CDR2 is YYEEEE. Deletions cut 4 bases from V and 6 bases from J, with 14 bases between. The CDR3 sequence is 14 residues long.